This T cell receptor beta chain was observed in a study of control samples from healthy donors and cancer patients. Produced via immunoSEQ multiplex PCR; TCRdb's table is partial and in-frame only. The sample has 130,000 or so clones, roughly nine tenths seen once. There are 14 residues in the CDR3. V was pared by 2 bases and J by 5 bases, with 12 bases between. The V gene's germline CDR1 is SGHTA and CDR2 FQGNSA. The chain has TRBV7-2 and TRBJ2-5; tentatively, D is TRBD2 (5 bases). The TCR comes from a man over 45 in good health. Sequencing was performed on blood. The CDR3 coding sequence is TGTGCCAGCAGCTTATCCGGCGGGTCGGAGACCCAGTACTTC. Translating it yields CASSLSGGSETQYF.